Reported below is one T cell receptor (beta chain). Its target is not known. This sample is drawn from a study of cytomegalovirus exposure and HLA in healthy donors. Findings and limits, study-wide: As confirmed in vitro, three CMV-associated chains were specific for CMV antigens. Presence/absence analyses assumed roughly uniform sequencing depth across donors, which may not hold.

The CDR3 loop spans 17 amino acids. CDR1 SQVTM and CDR2 ANQGSEA come from the germline V gene. V dropped 3 bases and J dropped 1; count of bases not matched to a gene: 10. PCR was performed using 60 Vbeta and 13 Jbeta primers. The repertoire was sequenced with immunoSEQ multiplex PCR; TCRdb's copy has only in-frame clones and lacks some. The table has approximately 150,000 clones, over 70% seen once. The specimen sequenced was PBMCs. The sequence was collected from a man aged 50 to 59 in good health and CMV-seropositive. V usage is TRBV29-1 and J usage is TRBJ1-1; TRBD1 agrees at 11 bases. In nucleotides, the CDR3 is TGCAGCGTTGAGGAATCCGGGACAGGGGGGGGGAACACTGAAGCTTTCTTT. It codes for CSVEESGTGGGNTEAFF.